The 9 T cell receptor beta chains presented below share a single source sample, sequenced in a study of neurological immune-mediated disorders. Documented time point: longitudinal time-point 1 (baseline). TCRdb reprocessed the 5' RACE reads with MiXCR, giving one entry per CDR3 protein. The table records some 77,000 distinct CDR3 sequences, about an eighth of them present only once. Sequenced material: PBMCs. The receptors stem from a female donor with HTLV-1-associated myelopathy (HAM/TSP).

The gene calls are TRBV7-8 and TRBJ2-6; TRBD2 matches 9 bases. Germline V gene data show CDR1 as SGHVS and CDR2 as FQNEAQ. The length of the CDR3 is 17 residues. The trim removed 1 base at V and 0 bases at J, leaving 1 base unmatched. The DNA for the CDR3 is TGTGCCAGCAGCTTAGATAGCGGGGGCTCTGGGGCCAACGTCCTGACTTTC. It codes for CASSLDSGGSGANVLTF.

Comment on this clonotype: A clone one base away is much larger, so this may be a read error. The J gene is TRBJ2-6, the V gene TRBV6-5; 7 bases match TRBD2. CDR1 MNHEY and CDR2 SVGAGI come from the germline V gene. The CDR3 is 15 residues long. The DNA of the CDR3 is TGTGCCAGCAGCCGCGGGAGCTCTGGGGCCAACGTCCTGAATTTC. Protein product: CASSRGSSGANVLNF.

This clonotype was seen ten or more times. The V and J genes are TRBV7-6 and TRBJ2-3; D perhaps matches TRBD2 (7 bases). Germline CDR1 is SGHVS and CDR2 is FNYEAQ. With 3 bases removed from V and 5 bases from J, the gap between germline ends came to 12 bases. The CDR3 contains 14 residues. Here the CDR3 DNA reads TGTGCCAGCAGCTTTGGGGGGGGGCTAGATACGCAGTATTTT. Its protein product is CASSFGGGLDTQYF.

This chain uses TRBV11-2 with TRBJ2-3; possibly TRBD1 for D (6 bases). Germline values: CDR1 SGHAT, CDR2 FQNNGV. The CDR3 is 16 residues long. Trimming pared 4 bases from V and 2 bases from J, leaving 16 bases between. CDR3 DNA sequence: TGTGCCAGCAGCTCCCCCGAGACAGGAATCACAGATACGCAGTATTTT. Residues: CASSSPETGITDTQYF.

Worth noting for this clonotype: A much larger clone sits a single nucleotide away, making a read error possible. The rearrangement uses TRBV9 and TRBJ2-4; D may be TRBD1 (6 bases). Between the trimmed V and J ends, which lost 1 base and 8 bases, there was a span of 19 bases. Per germline, CDR1 SGDLS and CDR2 YYNGEE. The CDR3 is 16 residues long. For the CDR3, the DNA is TGTGCCAGCAGCGTATCTGGGGGCCAGGTTTCGCACATTCAGTACTTC. This codes for CASSVSGGQVSHIQYF.

This clonotype was detected ten times or more. The chain recombines TRBV5-1 with TRBJ1-6; 9 positions agree with TRBD1. This CDR3 is 15 amino acids long. The germline V gene has CDR1 SGHRS and CDR2 YFSETQ. The V and J ends lost 4 bases and 10 bases, in that order; junction bases with no gene match: 9. The CDR3 DNA is TGCGCCAGCAGCCCAGGACAGGGGAAGCGATCACCCCTCCACTTT. It is translated as CASSPGQGKRSPLHF.

About this clonotype itself: One junction end disagrees with the germline gene, perhaps due to a read error. The chain employs TRBV2 and TRBJ2-2; 7 bases fit TRBD1. CDR1 and CDR2 from the germline V gene are SNHLY and FYNNEI. CDR3 size: 13 residues. CDR3 coding DNA: TGTGCCAGCACCTTACAGGGGACCGTGGAGCTGTTTTTT. The encoded protein is CASTLQGTVELFF.

This clonotype was counted many times. The V gene is TRBV5-6, the J gene TRBJ2-1; D is undetermined. The germline V gene has CDR1 SGHDT and CDR2 YYEEEE. This CDR3 region has 14 residues. The germline V and J ends were trimmed by 1 base and 1 base, with 6 bases remaining between them. The CDR3, as DNA: TGTGCCAGCAGCTTGTACTCGTCCTACAATGAGCAGTTCTTC. Translated, it gives CASSLYSSYNEQFF.

CDR3 residues: CASSVSLNSYNEQFF. CDR3 sequence (DNA): TGTGCCAGCAGCGTATCACTTAACTCCTACAATGAGCAGTTCTTC. The V and J genes are TRBV9 and TRBJ2-1; D is uncertain. The V gene's germline CDR1 is SGDLS and CDR2 YYNGEE. The V end was cut by 1 base, the J end by 0 bases, with 8 bases between. This CDR3 comprises 15 residues.